Detailed here is one T cell receptor (beta chain). The junction differs from germline at one of its ends, possibly a read error. These data belong to a study of T cells in Graves' hyperthyroidism and ophthalmopathy. The wider study: It was at initial diagnosis, before any treatment, that peripheral blood was collected.

The CDR3 has 14 amino acids. Amplification of TCR beta CDR3 regions was performed using RNA transcripts as template. First-round RT-PCR of the TCR CDR3 relied on the HTBI primer set. Each CDR3 protein gets one entry after TCRdb re-called the multiplex PCR reads with MiXCR. The profile shows more than 650,000 distinct CDR3 sequences, 11% to 15% of them singletons. Sequenced input: blood. The receptor's source is a woman younger than 35 with Graves' hyperthyroidism. The genes are TRBV12-3 or TRBV12-4 and TRBJ2-7; TRBD1 aligns across 12 bases. DNA for the CDR3: TGTGCCAGCAGTCGGGGACAGGGGGCCTACCAGCAGTACTTC. Translation: CASSRGQGAYQQYF.